This T cell receptor (beta chain) was found in a study of shared clonotypes between healthy human individuals. The assay was immunoSEQ multiplex PCR, and TCRdb's table has in-frame clones only and misses some. The data show 760,000 or so clones, around 96% seen once. Broader study findings: Generally, estimated richness proved larger in naive subsets than it did in memory subsets.

CDR1 WNHNN and CDR2 SYGVQD come from the germline V gene (reference sequence). The CDR3 contains 15 residues. V lost 3 bases and J 0 bases, leaving 10 bases between the germline ends. Details on this clone: Its target is not known.

In the naive CD8 group, cells lacked CD45RO and were positively selected for CCR7, so terminally differentiated effector memory CD45RA+ cells were left out. V is TRBV10-1 and J is TRBJ2-3, with a possible D match to TRBD1 (5 bases). Sequenced material: naive CD8+ T cells sorted from blood. This receptor was taken from a man between 25 and 39 years old in good health. CDR3 in amino acids: CASSEGAASTDTQYF. DNA for the CDR3: TGCGCCAGCAGTGAAGGGGCAGCTAGCACAGATACGCAGTATTTT.